One sample yielded the 13 T cell receptor beta chains listed below, sequenced in a study of beta chain features in type 1 diabetes. Findings and caveats of the study: TCRB CDR3s from Type 1 diabetes patients were moderately but significantly shorter in all four CD4+ subsets.

Of the isolated RNA, all was reverse transcribed, and so the sequenced material was expressed TCRB transcripts. The repertoire was sequenced with immunoSEQ multiplex PCR; TCRdb's copy has only in-frame clones and lacks some. The data hold a few hundred thousand clones, with 8.5% to 10% observed a single time. These receptors' targets are unknown. Sequences were obtained from central memory CD4+ T cells from blood. The receptors come from a man aged 25 to 45 with type 1 diabetes.

This clone came up a few times. The chain couples TRBV11-2 to TRBJ2-6; possible D gene TRBD1, 6 bases. The V end was cut by 8 bases, the J end by 0 bases, with 14 bases between. The V gene's germline CDR1 is SGHAT and CDR2 FQNNGV. This CDR3 is built from 16 residues. Here the CDR3 reads CASGRQGSSGANVLTF. The CDR3 bases are TGTGCCAGCGGTCGGCAGGGGAGCTCTGGGGCCAACGTCCTGACTTTC.

The table lists this clone with a few counts. The rearrangement uses TRBV7-7 and TRBJ2-1, with TRBD2 identical over 7 bases. V trimming: 5 bases; J trimming: 7 bases; junction bases outside the gene matches: 14. The V gene's germline CDR1 is SSHAT and CDR2 FNYEAQ (reference sequence). The CDR3 spans 16 residues. CDR3 nucleotides: TGTGCCAGCAGCCCCAGAAAAACGGGAGGATGGAATGAGCAGTTCTTC. Translation: CASSPRKTGGWNEQFF.

The rearrangement uses TRBV5-1 and TRBJ2-7; no clear D gene. The CDR3 runs to 13 residues. In germline, CDR1 is SGHRS, CDR2 YFSETQ. V was trimmed by 1 base and J by 0 bases, leaving 5 bases between them. The CDR3 is CASSLMDSYEQYF. CDR3 nucleotides: TGCGCCAGCAGCTTGATGGACTCCTACGAGCAGTACTTC.

The chain links TRBV10-3 to TRBJ2-7; D is ambiguous. V was trimmed by 2 bases and J by 2 bases, leaving 13 bases between them. CDR3 length equals 15 residues. Looked up from germline, CDR1 is ENHRY and CDR2 is SYGVKD. This CDR3 is CAISEHEGIAYEQYF. CDR3 in DNA: TGTGCCATCAGTGAGCACGAAGGGATCGCCTACGAGCAGTACTTC.

This clone was counted only a few times. This chain links TRBV9 with TRBJ1-1; unclear D gene. Trimming removed 0 bases from V and 5 bases from J, with 11 bases in between. This CDR3 has 14 amino acids. Germline V CDR1 and CDR2: SGDLS, YYNGEE. The CDR3 spells CASSVAGTATEAFF. The CDR3 DNA reads TGTGCCAGCAGCGTAGCCGGTACGGCGACTGAAGCTTTCTTT. Based on the CDR3 plus reference TRBV9 and TRBJ1-1, the full variable domain is DSGVTQTPKHLITATGQRVTLRCSPRSGDLSVYWYQQSLDQGLQFLIQYYNGEERAKGNILERFSAQQFPDLHSELNLSSLELGDSALYFCASSVAGTATEAFFGQGTRLTVV.

This clone was observed many times. The chain employs TRBV27 and TRBJ2-1; D may be TRBD1 (6 bases). The CDR3 has 15 amino acids. CDR1 MNHEY and CDR2 SMNVEV come from the germline V gene (reference sequence). V was shortened by 5 bases and J by 1 base, with 12 bases between the two germline ends. Written as DNA, the CDR3 is TGTGCCAGCAGTATATACAGGGAGTCCTACAATGAGCAGTTCTTC. Encoded protein: CASSIYRESYNEQFF.

This clone appeared a few times. V is TRBV13 and J is TRBJ2-3; D may match TRBD1 or TRBD2 (5 bases each). Germline V gene lookup returns CDR1 PRHDT and CDR2 FYEKMQ (reference sequence). The V end was cut by 4 bases, the J end by 6 bases, with 23 bases between. The CDR3 consists of 17 residues. CDR3 sequence reads: CASSSPPRAGLWDTQYF. The CDR3 nucleotides are TGTGCCAGCAGCTCGCCCCCGAGGGCAGGGTTGTGGGATACGCAGTATTTT.

As regards this clone: Given a much more abundant clone one base away, this may be a read error. The chain uses TRBV11-3 and TRBJ2-6; the D call may be TRBD1 or TRBD2 (7 bases each). Germline CDR1 and CDR2: SGHNT and YENEEA. The CDR3 is 19 amino acids. Written as DNA, the CDR3 is TGTGCCCGCAGCTTAGATCAGGGGGGGACTGCCTCTGGGGCCAACGTCCTGACTTTC. Translated: CARSLDQGGTASGANVLTF.

The rearrangement joins TRBV6-5 to TRBJ2-7, with D possibly matching TRBD1 (5 bases). In germline, CDR1 is MNHEY, CDR2 SVGAGI. The CDR3 is made up of 15 amino acids. Trimming removed 2 bases at V and 0 bases at J, with 11 bases between. The CDR3 nucleotides are TGTGCCAGCAGTTACGACAGAACCTTCTCCTACGAGCAGTACTTC. Translated, it gives CASSYDRTFSYEQYF.

In its sample, this clone was seen many times. This chain connects TRBV7-2 to TRBJ1-3, with 7 bases matching TRBD1. Germline CDR1 SGHTA, CDR2 FQGNSA. V was clipped by 5 bases and J by 6 bases; unmatched bases: 7. This CDR3 has 14 residues. The DNA of the CDR3 is TGTGCCAGCAGCCCGACAGGGAGCCTAAACACCATATATTTT. It translates to CASSPTGSLNTIYF.

The chain combines TRBV7-2 with TRBJ1-1, with TRBD1 matching over 7 bases. The CDR3 has 19 residues. The germline CDR1 and CDR2 sequences are SGHTA and FQGNSA. The V and J ends lost 1 base and 1 base, in that order; junction bases with no gene match: 15. CDR3 protein: CASSLGRLGQFNGNTEAFF. As DNA, the CDR3 is TGTGCCAGCAGCTTAGGTCGGCTGGGACAGTTCAACGGGAACACTGAAGCTTTCTTT.

This chain joins TRBV27 and TRBJ1-5, with 9 positions matching TRBD1. Germline V gene sequence: CDR1 MNHEY, CDR2 SMNVEV (reference sequence). This CDR3 has 14 residues. V gave up 6 bases and J gave up 6 bases; unmatched junction bases: 6. The CDR3 loop is CASSRTGVGQPQHF. The CDR3 DNA sequence: TGTGCCAGCAGCCGGACAGGGGTGGGTCAGCCCCAGCATTTT.

This clone was detected a few times. The chain employs TRBV7-2 and TRBJ1-3; D is undetermined. Per germline, CDR1 SGHTA and CDR2 FQGNSA. V was clipped by 0 bases and J by 0 bases, with 6 bases between them. This CDR3 has 15 residues. For the CDR3, the DNA is TGTGCCAGCAGCTTAGCCTGGAGCTCTGGAAACACCATATATTTT. Translation: CASSLAWSSGNTIYF.